This T cell receptor (beta chain) was recovered during a study of lymphopenia after photon versus proton radiotherapy. Whole-study findings and limits: Relative stability marked proton patients; photon patients lost diversity and naive cells. A bigger post-nadir fall in TCR diversity correlated inversely with survival time in deceased patients. Oligoclonal CD8+ Temra expansion after nadir drove photon patients' diversity drop.

The protocol was immunoSEQ multiplex PCR, while the TCRdb copy is restricted to in-frame clones and leaves out a portion. The sample consists of about 40,000 clones, roughly 86% of them appearing once. About this clone: Its antigen is unidentified.

Germline values: CDR1 MDHEN, CDR2 SYDVKM. Unmatched junction bases numbered 9, after V lost 5 bases and J lost 6 bases. The CDR3 is made up of 14 amino acids. The material was peripheral blood, obtained from a patient treated with proton-based radiotherapy. The rearrangement uses TRBV28 and TRBJ2-7, with 8 bases that match TRBD1. The sequence was collected from a woman in her sixties or seventies with pancreatic cancer. Some clones in this sample may be carry-over from other donors' samples. The CDR3 reads CASSPIVRGPEQYF. The CDR3 DNA reads as TGTGCCAGCAGTCCGATTGTCAGGGGGCCCGAGCAGTACTTC.